This T cell receptor beta chain comes out of a study of Ad26.COV2.S vaccination and SARS-CoV-2 variants. Study-wide points: Vaccinees and placebo recipients showed similar non-spike TCR breadth.

Turning to this clone: Its antigen remains unknown.

The treatment is: 15 to 20 received Ad26.COV2.S at low or high dose, single or two shots; five or six received placebo; per-sample allocation not given. Day 63 after the first injection of vaccine or placebo was the sampling time. Assay used: immunoSEQ multiplex PCR; TCRdb lists only in-frame clones, some missing. Of under 400,000 clones in the sample, roughly 91% are singletons; the top ten hold around 3.7%. The origin of this receptor is a person between 18 and 59 years old who received the Ad26.COV2.S COVID-19 vaccine or a placebo. Here the sequenced sample was peripheral blood, taken in a trial of Ad26.COV2.S vaccine versus placebo.

In DNA, the CDR3 is TGTGCCAGCAGTTACGGACAGGCGACCACTGGAAACACCATATATTTT. It is translated as CASSYGQATTGNTIYF. The chain employs TRBV6-5 and TRBJ1-3; TRBD1 agrees at 7 bases. This CDR3 has 16 residues. Germline lookup yields CDR1 MNHEY and CDR2 SVGAGI. V was clipped by 2 bases and J by 2 bases; unmatched bases: 6.